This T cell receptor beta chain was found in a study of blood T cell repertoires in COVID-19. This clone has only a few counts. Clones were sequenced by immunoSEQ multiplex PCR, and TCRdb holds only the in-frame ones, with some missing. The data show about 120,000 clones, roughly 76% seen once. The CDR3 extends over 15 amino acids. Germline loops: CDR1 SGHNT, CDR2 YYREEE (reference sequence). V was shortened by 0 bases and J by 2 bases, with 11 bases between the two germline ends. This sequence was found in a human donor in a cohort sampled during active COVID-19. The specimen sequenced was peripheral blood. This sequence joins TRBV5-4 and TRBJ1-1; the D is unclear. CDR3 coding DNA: TGTGCCAGCAGCTTGGTGCGAGGCCCAAACACTGAAGCTTTCTTT. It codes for CASSLVRGPNTEAFF.